Following are 11 T cell receptor beta chains from one sample sequenced in a study of shared clonotypes between healthy human individuals. The table came from immunoSEQ multiplex PCR; TCRdb's copy has only in-frame clones and leaves some out. This table has over 95,000 clones, around 71% appearing once. Source material: memory CD8+ T cells sorted from blood. Subset indicated: CD45RO+ cells pooled with CCR7-negative TemRA cells. The receptors originated from a woman aged 30 to 39 in good health.

The chain combines TRBV9 with TRBJ2-5; no reliable D call. CDR1 SGDLS and CDR2 YYNGEE come from the germline V gene. The V gene lost 3 bases and the J gene lost 1 base, with 7 bases spanning the gap. The CDR3 consists of 13 residues. CDR3 sequence: CASSADPQETQYF. The CDR3 nucleotides are TGTGCCAGCAGCGCCGACCCCCAAGAGACCCAGTACTTC. The whole variable domain, filled in from reference TRBV9 and TRBJ2-5, reads DSGVTQTPKHLITATGQRVTLRCSPRSGDLSVYWYQQSLDQGLQFLIQYYNGEERAKGNILERFSAQQFPDLHSELNLSSLELGDSALYFCASSADPQETQYFGPGTRLLVL.

The count of this clone is one. The chain links TRBV19 to TRBJ1-1, with D tentatively TRBD1 (5 bases). The germline V and J ends were trimmed by 9 bases and 6 bases, with 26 bases remaining between them. The CDR3 sequence is 16 residues long. Germline CDR1 reads LNHDA; CDR2 reads SQIVND (reference sequence). CDR3: CASSFVLGEGISEAFF. In DNA form, the CDR3 reads TGTGCCAGCAGCTTCGTCCTGGGGGAGGGCATCTCTGAAGCTTTCTTT.

This rearrangement joins TRBV6-1 to TRBJ2-1; the D is unclear. V was cut by 4 bases and J by 9 bases, with 13 bases left in between. Germline V gene data show CDR1 as MNHNS and CDR2 as SASEGT. The CDR3 sequence is 13 residues long. CDR3 DNA sequence: TGTGCCAGCAGTGTGTATAAAACGGGTGAGCAGTTCTTC. Translated, it gives CASSVYKTGEQFF.

Comments on this clone: The sample has other DNA sequences that encode this CDR3 too. This CDR3 is CASSDSGEQYF. DNA for the CDR3: TGCGCCAGCAGTGATAGTGGGGAGCAGTACTTC. The rearrangement links TRBV10-1 to TRBJ2-7, with D uncertain. This CDR3 spans 11 amino acids. Trimming took off 3 bases at V and 7 bases at J, with 7 bases between the two ends. Germline loops: CDR1 WNHNN, CDR2 SYGVQD (reference sequence).

V is TRBV5-8 and J is TRBJ2-7; unclear D gene. CDR3 length: 14 amino acids. V gave up 0 bases and J gave up 0 bases, with 7 bases separating them. CDR1 and CDR2 (germline): SGHTS, YDEGEE. The CDR3 loop is CASSLAGHSYEQYF. CDR3 in DNA: TGTGCCAGCAGCTTGGCCGGGCACTCCTACGAGCAGTACTTC.

The V and J genes are TRBV11-2 and TRBJ2-6; D is uncertain. The CDR3 runs to 17 residues. V lost 7 bases to trimming and J lost 0 bases, with 16 bases between them. Germline assignment: CDR1 SGHAT and CDR2 FQNNGV. The CDR3 bases are TGTGCCAGCAACTCCCCTTCTACTGACTCTGGGGCCAACGTCCTGACTTTC. Protein: CASNSPSTDSGANVLTF. The full variable domain, its missing parts supplied by reference TRBV11-2 and TRBJ2-6, is EAGVAQSPRYKIIEKRQSVAFWCNPISGHATLYWYQQILGQGPKLLIQFQNNGVVDDSQLPKDRFSAERLKGVDSTLKIQPAKLEDSAVYLCASNSPSTDSGANVLTFGAGSRLTVL.

This clone has only a few counts. The CDR3 loop reads CASSLGGDDYEQYF. Written as DNA, the CDR3 is TGTGCCAGCAGCTTAGGCGGAGATGACTACGAGCAGTACTTC. The rearrangement links TRBV7-9 to TRBJ2-7, with D hard to call. This CDR3 comprises 14 residues. V shed 1 base and J shed 3 bases, with 10 bases lying between them. Germline values: CDR1 SEHNR, CDR2 FQNEAQ (reference sequence).

In its sample, this clone was seen a few times. The chain recombines TRBV6-1 with TRBJ2-3; 11 bases line up with TRBD2. CDR1 is MNHNS and CDR2 is SASEGT in the germline V gene. The trim removed 0 bases at V and 0 bases at J, leaving 2 bases unmatched. This CDR3 comprises 17 residues. The CDR3 region has the DNA TGTGCCAGCAGTGAAGCTTTAGCGGGAGGGAGCACAGATACGCAGTATTTT. Amino acids: CASSEALAGGSTDTQYF.

V gene TRBV27 combines with J gene TRBJ1-2; 7 bases line up with TRBD1. Losses at the gene ends were 6 bases for V and 8 bases for J; bases not matched to a gene: 9. The CDR3 sequence is 13 residues long. The germline V gene encodes CDR1 MNHEY and CDR2 SMNVEV (reference sequence). As DNA, the CDR3 is TGTGCCAGCAGAAACAGGGGTTTAGGCGGCTACACCTTC. Amino acid sequence: CASRNRGLGGYTF.

The gene calls are TRBV27 and TRBJ2-5, with 10 bases that match TRBD1. The end of the DNA aligns better with TRBJ2-7, so the J call may be wrong. The CDR3 consists of 16 residues. Germline CDR1 and CDR2: MNHEY and SMNVEV (reference sequence). The CDR3: CASSTPPGQGMYEQYF. The CDR3 DNA reads as TGTGCCAGCAGTACACCCCCGGGACAGGGGATGTACGAGCAGTACTTC.

This clone was counted only a few times. This rearrangement joins TRBV5-1 to TRBJ1-1; 8 bases are shared with TRBD1. The CDR3 totals 14 residues. CDR1 and CDR2 from the germline V gene are SGHRS and YFSETQ. Trimming cost V 4 bases and J 6 bases; bases outside gene matches: 8. CDR3 in amino acids: CASSVGQGEAEAFF. The DNA of the CDR3 is TGCGCCAGCAGCGTTGGACAGGGCGAGGCTGAAGCTTTCTTT.